One and the same sample provided the 7 T cell receptor beta chains below, sequenced in a study of PD-L1 blockade in urothelial cancer. Described time point: pretreatment peripheral blood. The protocol was immunoSEQ multiplex PCR, while the TCRdb copy is restricted to in-frame clones and leaves out a portion. In the table there are some 52,000 clones, 75% of which are singletons. Material: PBMCs, obtained around atezolizumab (anti-PD-L1) treatment. These receptors were collected from a man aged 65 to 85 with urothelial cancer.

The rearrangement links TRBV19 to TRBJ1-2, with unresolved D. Looked up from germline, CDR1 is LNHDA and CDR2 is SQIVND (reference sequence). The CDR3 contains 15 residues. V was trimmed by 8 bases and J by 2 bases, leaving 18 bases between them. The CDR3 sequence is CASGYTYSENYGYTF. CDR3 nucleotide sequence: TGTGCCAGTGGGTATACATATAGCGAGAACTATGGCTACACCTTC.

This clone came up once. The chain combines TRBV5-4 with TRBJ2-2; D remains unclear. The CDR3 sequence is 15 residues long. Per the germline V gene, CDR1 is SGHNT and CDR2 is YYREEE (reference sequence). The V gene lost 0 bases and the J gene lost 7 bases, with 13 bases spanning the gap. The CDR3 region is CASSLDPIGGGELFF. The CDR3 DNA sequence: TGTGCCAGCAGCTTGGATCCGATCGGTGGCGGGGAGCTGTTTTTT.

The CDR3 DNA reads as TGCGCCAGCAGCGGAGGGACTAGCGGGGACTTCACAGATACGCAGTATTTT. This sequence encodes CASSGGTSGDFTDTQYF. This rearrangement joins TRBV5-1 to TRBJ2-3; TRBD2 matches at 13 bases. The ends lost 4 bases at V and 2 bases at J; junction bases unmatched: 7. Per germline, CDR1 SGHRS and CDR2 YFSETQ. CDR3 length: 17 amino acids. The full variable domain, with the rest looked up from reference TRBV5-1 and TRBJ2-3, is KAGVTQTPRYLIKTRGQQVTLSCSPISGHRSVSWYQQTPGQGLQFLFEYFSETQRNKGNFPGRFSGRQFSNSRSEMNVSTLELGDSALYLCASSGGTSGDFTDTQYFGPGTRLTVL.

CDR3 loop: CASSFLGQNEAFF. The CDR3 DNA follows: TGTGCCAGCAGCTTCCTAGGACAGAATGAAGCTTTCTTT. The rearrangement uses TRBV5-6 and TRBJ1-1, with a weak D call TRBD1 (6 bases). V lost 2 bases and J lost 7, with 12 bases in between. The CDR3 sequence is 13 residues long. CDR1 SGHDT and CDR2 YYEEEE come from the germline V gene. Supplemented by reference TRBV5-6 and TRBJ1-1, the full variable domain reads DAGVTQSPTHLIKTRGQQVTLRCSPKSGHDTVSWYQQALGQGPQFIFQYYEEEERQRGNFPDRFSGHQFPNYSSELNVNALLLGDSALYLCASSFLGQNEAFFGQGTRLTVV.

This clone was counted once. This rearrangement joins TRBV5-1 to TRBJ2-1; 7 bases are a match to TRBD2. Looked up from germline, CDR1 is SGHRS and CDR2 is YFSETQ. CDR3 length: 15 residues. The trim removed 5 bases at V and 5 bases at J, leaving 10 bases unmatched. The CDR3 sequence: CASREGGSFNNEQFF. CDR3 in DNA: TGCGCCAGCAGAGAAGGCGGGAGTTTTAACAATGAGCAGTTCTTC. The full variable domain, rest sourced from reference TRBV5-1 and TRBJ2-1, is KAGVTQTPRYLIKTRGQQVTLSCSPISGHRSVSWYQQTPGQGLQFLFEYFSETQRNKGNFPGRFSGRQFSNSRSEMNVSTLELGDSALYLCASREGGSFNNEQFFGPGTRLTVL.

This chain joins TRBV12-5 and TRBJ2-1, with 9 bases fitting TRBD1. The CDR3 is made up of 16 amino acids. CDR1 is LGHNT and CDR2 is FRNRAP in the germline V gene. V shed 5 bases, J shed 2 bases, and the junction held 7 bases outside the gene matches. The CDR3 protein is CASGPPGQGTYNEQFF. The CDR3 region has the DNA TGTGCTAGTGGTCCACCCGGACAGGGGACCTACAATGAGCAGTTCTTC.

The chain carries TRBV5-1 and TRBJ2-2; tentatively, D is TRBD1 (6 bases). Trimming removed 4 bases from V and 7 bases from J, with 17 bases in between. The CDR3 has 15 residues. Germline V CDR1 and CDR2: SGHRS, YFSETQ. The CDR3 DNA is TGCGCCAGCAGCGGTGGACAGTCTTCTGGCGGGGAGCTGTTTTTT. Amino acids: CASSGGQSSGGELFF.